The clone carrying this TCR beta chain was recorded a few times. Its antigen is unidentified. CDR1 and CDR2 from the germline V gene are SGDLS and YYNGEE. V lost 0 bases and J lost 3, with 11 bases in between. There are 15 residues in the CDR3. Second-dose recipients at about 4 or about 12 weeks were treated as one pooled group. These data originate in a study of T cell responses to AZD1222 COVID-19 vaccine. The study's findings and limits: Baseline serostatus was positive in only six AZD1222 recipients. Vaccine-associated CD4 TCRs spanned spike, dominant at 160-218 and 743-854.

Generated by immunoSEQ multiplex PCR, the TCRdb table keeps only in-frame clones and is missing some. The data hold 100,000 or so clones, with around nine tenths observed a single time. The V and J genes are TRBV9 and TRBJ2-3; D is undetermined. The clonotype was recovered from an adult who received the AZD1222 COVID-19 vaccine. The source was peripheral blood, collected 28 days after the second AZD1222 dose. CDR3 sequence reads: CASSVGGWSTDTQYF. The CDR3 coding sequence is TGTGCCAGCAGCGTAGGGGGTTGGTCGACAGATACGCAGTATTTT.